The clone carrying this T cell receptor (beta chain) has a count of ten or more. Russia was home to the donors, healthy Caucasian individuals aged roughly 6 to 90. Isolation yielded PBMCs, at least 7 million per sample, in every case. This specimen comes from a study of blood T cells in healthy people across ages. Combining a sample-barcoded 5' primer with a J-beta primer mix, a second PCR ran for roughly 7 to 12 cycles. TCRdb reprocessed the 5' RACE reads with MiXCR, giving one entry per CDR3 protein. The repertoire holds 800,000 to 950,000 distinct CDR3 sequences, with 25% to 35% as singletons. This CDR3 spans 14 amino acids. The V gene lost 3 bases and the J gene lost 4 bases, with 15 bases spanning the gap. Per the germline V gene, CDR1 is DFQATT and CDR2 is SNEGSKA (reference sequence). These data are also associated with another study on T cells of mothers and their children. That paper notes: Thymic selection molds TCR recombination output in much the same way for related pairs as for unrelated pairs. Clones that were microchimeric and persistent were not detected among T cells.

Material for sequencing was blood. The rearrangement links TRBV20-1 to TRBJ2-5, with D hard to call. The origin of this receptor is a woman in her 40s in good health. The CDR3 spells CSASSTGSTETQYF. The DNA of the CDR3 is TGCAGTGCTAGCTCTACTGGGTCCACAGAGACCCAGTACTTC.